The rows below give T cell receptor beta chains drawn from one sample of a study of blood T cell repertoires in COVID-19. Generated by immunoSEQ multiplex PCR, the TCRdb table keeps only in-frame clones and is missing some. This table has about 200,000 clones, approximately 85% appearing once. The sample consisted of peripheral blood. These receptors came from a woman older than 75 with acute or convalescent COVID-19. Both conserved end residues are part of each CDR3. A D gene is named only where the DNA matches it firmly. Clone size appears in some rows only: once, few, many, or a class for an expanded clone.

length: 13; V: TRBV9; J: TRBJ1-2; D: -; size: once; CDR3: CASSVGQFYGYTF; DNA: TGTGCCAGCAGCGTAGGACAGTTCTATGGCTACACCTTC
length: 12; V: TRBV3-1/TRBV3-2; J: TRBJ1-3; D: -; size: -; CDR3: CASSRDQGTIYF; DNA: TGTGCCAGCAGCCGAGACCAGGGGACCATATATTTT
length: 15; V: TRBV28; J: TRBJ1-4; D: TRBD1; size: -; CDR3: CASSSRDSTNEKLFF; DNA: TGTGCCAGCAGTTCCAGGGACAGCACTAATGAAAAACTGTTTTTT
length: 15; V: TRBV5-1; J: TRBJ2-1; D: -; size: -; CDR3: CASSTGTLGYNEQFF; DNA: TGCGCCAGCAGCACTGGGACACTGGGATACAATGAGCAGTTCTTC
length: 15; V: TRBV10-3; J: TRBJ1-2; D: TRBD1; size: -; CDR3: CATSTTGGKLYGYTF; DNA: TGTGCCACCTCCACCACAGGGGGGAAGCTCTATGGCTACACCTTC
length: 14; V: TRBV19; J: TRBJ2-7; D: -; size: -; CDR3: CASSPSLVSYEQYF; DNA: TGTGCCAGTAGCCCATCACTAGTCTCCTACGAGCAGTACTTC
length: 15; V: TRBV7-2; J: TRBJ2-4; D: -; size: -; CDR3: CASSPRGIAKNIQYF; DNA: TGTGCCAGCAGCCCACGGGGGATAGCCAAAAACATTCAGTACTTC
length: 15; V: TRBV6-5; J: TRBJ2-7; D: -; size: -; CDR3: CASSYSSGMVSEQYF; DNA: TGTGCCAGCAGTTACTCATCAGGGATGGTATCCGAGCAGTACTTC
length: 13; V: TRBV12-3/TRBV12-4; J: TRBJ1-3; D: -; size: -; CDR3: CATRVDSGNTIYF; DNA: TGTGCCACCCGAGTCGACTCTGGAAACACCATATATTTT
length: 18; V: TRBV18; J: TRBJ2-2; D: TRBD2; size: -; CDR3: CASSPFLAGYSSTGELFF; DNA: TGTGCCAGCTCACCTTTCCTAGCGGGATATAGTAGCACCGGGGAGCTGTTTTTT
length: 13; V: TRBV2; J: TRBJ1-1; D: -; size: -; CDR3: CASSSHRNTEAFF; DNA: TGTGCCAGCAGTAGCCACAGAAACACTGAAGCTTTCTTT
length: 14; V: TRBV15; J: TRBJ1-1; D: -; size: -; CDR3: CATSRENRATEAFF; DNA: TGTGCCACCAGCAGAGAAAACAGGGCCACTGAAGCTTTCTTT
length: 13; V: TRBV6-6; J: TRBJ2-7; D: -; size: once; CDR3: CASSLRQGFEQYF; DNA: TGTGCCAGCAGTCTAAGGCAGGGGTTCGAGCAGTACTTC
length: 15; V: TRBV7-2; J: TRBJ2-7; D: TRBD2; size: -; CDR3: CASRVGLAGGYEQYF; DNA: TGTGCCAGCAGAGTCGGACTAGCGGGAGGCTACGAGCAGTACTTC
length: 13; V: TRBV9; J: TRBJ2-2; D: -; size: -; CDR3: CASSSSNSGELFF; DNA: TGTGCCAGCAGCTCCTCTAATTCCGGGGAGCTGTTTTTT
length: 11; V: TRBV19; J: TRBJ1-1; D: -; size: -; CDR3: CASEEGTEAFF; DNA: TGTGCCAGTGAGGAGGGGACTGAAGCTTTCTTT
length: 14; V: TRBV5-1; J: TRBJ1-1; D: TRBD1; size: -; CDR3: CASSSDRGNTEAFF; DNA: TGCGCCAGCAGCTCCGACAGGGGGAACACTGAAGCTTTCTTT
length: 12; V: TRBV3-1/TRBV3-2; J: TRBJ2-7; D: -; size: -; CDR3: CASSQLSHEQYF; DNA: TGTGCCAGCAGCCAACTTAGCCACGAGCAGTACTTC
length: 15; V: TRBV2; J: TRBJ1-5; D: TRBD1; size: -; CDR3: CASSGQGIANQPQHF; DNA: TGTGCCAGCAGTGGACAGGGGATCGCCAATCAGCCCCAGCATTTT
length: 15; V: TRBV6-1; J: TRBJ2-1; D: -; size: -; CDR3: CASSEPGTGVNEQFF; DNA: TGTGCCAGCAGTGAACCCGGAACGGGGGTAAATGAGCAGTTCTTC
length: 15; V: TRBV18; J: TRBJ1-6; D: -; size: -; CDR3: CASSPRGGDLGPLHF; DNA: TGTGCCAGCTCACCTCGCGGAGGGGACCTTGGACCCCTCCACTTT
length: 13; V: TRBV18; J: TRBJ2-7; D: -; size: -; CDR3: CASSPESSYEQYF; DNA: TGTGCCAGCTCACCAGAGAGCTCCTACGAGCAGTACTTC
length: 16; V: TRBV5-1; J: TRBJ1-1; D: TRBD1; size: -; CDR3: CASSLQGALMNTEAFF; DNA: TGCGCCAGCAGCTTACAGGGGGCTCTAATGAACACTGAAGCTTTCTTT
length: 15; V: TRBV3-1/TRBV3-2; J: TRBJ1-1; D: -; size: -; CDR3: CASSQGLPGNTEAFF; DNA: TGTGCCAGCAGCCAAGGGTTACCAGGGAACACTGAAGCTTTCTTT
length: 15; V: TRBV3-1/TRBV3-2; J: TRBJ2-7; D: -; size: -; CDR3: CASSQAGVDLYEQYF; DNA: TGTGCCAGCAGCCAAGCAGGGGTTGATTTGTACGAGCAGTACTTC
length: 16; V: TRBV27; J: TRBJ2-7; D: TRBD1; size: -; CDR3: CASSLLGQGIFGEQYF; DNA: TGTGCCAGCAGTTTATTGGGACAGGGCATTTTCGGCGAGCAGTACTTC
length: 20; V: TRBV19; J: TRBJ2-6; D: -; size: -; CDR3: CASSPKGGQITISGANVLTF; DNA: TGTGCCAGTAGTCCCAAGGGGGGACAGATAACTATCTCTGGGGCCAACGTCCTGACTTTC
length: 15; V: TRBV9; J: TRBJ2-7; D: TRBD1; size: -; CDR3: CASSRLGQGAYEQYF; DNA: TGTGCCAGCAGCCGTCTAGGACAGGGGGCCTACGAGCAGTACTTC
length: 14; V: TRBV5-4; J: TRBJ1-4; D: TRBD1; size: -; CDR3: CASSFTGQVEKLFF; DNA: TGTGCCAGCAGCTTTACGGGACAGGTTGAAAAACTGTTTTTT
length: 13; V: TRBV3-1/TRBV3-2; J: TRBJ1-2; D: -; size: -; CDR3: CASSQIAAGGYTF; DNA: TGTGCCAGCAGCCAAATAGCGGCGGGTGGCTACACCTTC
length: 14; V: TRBV24-1; J: TRBJ2-1; D: -; size: once; CDR3: CATSDPRLVTEQFF; DNA: TGTGCCACCAGTGACCCTAGACTAGTAACTGAGCAGTTCTTC
length: 12; V: TRBV28; J: TRBJ1-2; D: -; size: -; CDR3: CASSPPLYGYTF; DNA: TGTGCCAGCAGCCCCCCCCTTTATGGCTACACCTTC
length: 14; V: TRBV2; J: TRBJ1-1; D: TRBD1; size: -; CDR3: CASNIDRGVTEAFF; DNA: TGTGCCAGCAATATAGACAGGGGGGTCACTGAAGCTTTCTTT
length: 13; V: TRBV3-1/TRBV3-2; J: TRBJ1-1; D: -; size: -; CDR3: CASSRGGNTEAFF; DNA: TGTGCCAGCAGCAGGGGTGGGAACACTGAAGCTTTCTTT
length: 15; V: TRBV6-4; J: TRBJ2-7; D: TRBD1; size: -; CDR3: CASSAGTGVPYEQYF; DNA: TGTGCCAGCAGTGCCGGGACAGGGGTCCCCTACGAGCAGTACTTC
length: 13; V: TRBV12-3/TRBV12-4; J: TRBJ2-5; D: -; size: few; CDR3: CASRVRRWETQYF; DNA: TGTGCCAGCAGGGTCAGGAGGTGGGAGACCCAGTACTTC
length: 14; V: TRBV7-9; J: TRBJ2-1; D: -; size: -; CDR3: CASSPQGVYNEQFF; DNA: TGTGCCAGCAGCCCCCAAGGAGTCTACAATGAGCAGTTCTTC
length: 12; V: TRBV6-1; J: TRBJ1-2; D: -; size: once; CDR3: CASSETGDGYTF; DNA: TGTGCCAGCAGTGAAACAGGCGATGGCTACACCTTC
length: 14; V: TRBV5-1; J: TRBJ1-1; D: -; size: few; CDR3: CASSLLQENTEAFF; DNA: TGCGCCAGCAGCTTGTTACAAGAGAACACTGAAGCTTTCTTT
length: 15; V: TRBV9; J: TRBJ2-1; D: TRBD1; size: -; CDR3: CASSVSDRLNNEQFF; DNA: TGTGCCAGCAGCGTATCGGACAGGTTAAACAATGAGCAGTTCTTC
length: 13; V: TRBV6-1; J: TRBJ1-2; D: TRBD1; size: -; CDR3: CATSGGQAFGYTF; DNA: TGTGCCACCAGTGGGGGACAGGCATTCGGCTACACCTTC
length: 13; V: TRBV27; J: TRBJ2-7; D: -; size: -; CDR3: CASSFSSSYEQYF; DNA: TGTGCCAGCAGTTTTTCTAGCTCCTACGAGCAGTACTTC
length: 16; V: TRBV7-2; J: TRBJ2-6; D: TRBD1; size: -; CDR3: CASSLVGGFGANVLTF; DNA: TGTGCCAGCAGCTTAGTAGGGGGCTTTGGGGCCAACGTCCTGACTTTC